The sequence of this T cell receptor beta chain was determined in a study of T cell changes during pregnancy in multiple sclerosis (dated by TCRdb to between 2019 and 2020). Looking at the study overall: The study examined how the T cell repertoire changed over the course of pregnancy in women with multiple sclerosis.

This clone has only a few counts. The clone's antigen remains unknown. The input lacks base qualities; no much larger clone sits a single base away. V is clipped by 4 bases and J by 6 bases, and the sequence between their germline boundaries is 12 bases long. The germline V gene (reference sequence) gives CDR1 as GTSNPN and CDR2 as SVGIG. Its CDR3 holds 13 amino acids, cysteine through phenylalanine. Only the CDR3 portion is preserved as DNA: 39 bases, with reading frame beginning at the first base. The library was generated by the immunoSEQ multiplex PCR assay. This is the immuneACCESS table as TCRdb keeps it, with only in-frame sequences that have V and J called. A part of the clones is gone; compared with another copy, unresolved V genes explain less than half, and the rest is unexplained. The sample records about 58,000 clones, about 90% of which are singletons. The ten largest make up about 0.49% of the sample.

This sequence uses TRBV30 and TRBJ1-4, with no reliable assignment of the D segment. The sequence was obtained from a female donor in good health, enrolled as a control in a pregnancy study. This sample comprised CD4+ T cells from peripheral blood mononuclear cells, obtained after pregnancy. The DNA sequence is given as TGTGCCTGGAACGGGAAAGTTGATGAAAAACTGTTTTTT. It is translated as CAWNGKVDEKLFF.